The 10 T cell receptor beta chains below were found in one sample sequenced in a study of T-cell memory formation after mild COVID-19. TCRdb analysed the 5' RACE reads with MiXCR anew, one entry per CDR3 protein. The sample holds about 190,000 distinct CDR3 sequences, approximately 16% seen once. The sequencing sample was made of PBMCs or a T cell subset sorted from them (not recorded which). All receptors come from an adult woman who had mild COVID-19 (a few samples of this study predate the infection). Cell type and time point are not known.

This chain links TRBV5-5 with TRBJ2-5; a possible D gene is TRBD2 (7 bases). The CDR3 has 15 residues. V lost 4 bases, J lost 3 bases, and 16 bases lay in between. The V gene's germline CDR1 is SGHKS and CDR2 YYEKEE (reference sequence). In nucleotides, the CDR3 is TGTGCCAGCAGCCCCAGGGGCGCGGGGGAAGAGACCCAGTACTTC. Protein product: CASSPRGAGEETQYF.

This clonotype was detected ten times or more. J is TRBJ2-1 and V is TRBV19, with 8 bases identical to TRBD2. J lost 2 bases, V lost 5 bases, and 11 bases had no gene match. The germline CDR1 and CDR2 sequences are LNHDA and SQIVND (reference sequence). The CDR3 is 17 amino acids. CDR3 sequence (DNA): TGTGCCAGTAGTCCCCGGGGGAGCGGGAGACCCTACAATGAGCAGTTCTTC. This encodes CASSPRGSGRPYNEQFF.

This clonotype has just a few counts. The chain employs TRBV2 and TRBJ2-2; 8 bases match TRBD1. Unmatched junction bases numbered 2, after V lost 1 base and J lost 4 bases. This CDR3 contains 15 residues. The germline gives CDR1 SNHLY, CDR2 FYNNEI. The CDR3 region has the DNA TGTGCCAGCAGTGAAGGGACAGGGCCCACCGGGGAGCTGTTTTTT. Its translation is CASSEGTGPTGELFF.

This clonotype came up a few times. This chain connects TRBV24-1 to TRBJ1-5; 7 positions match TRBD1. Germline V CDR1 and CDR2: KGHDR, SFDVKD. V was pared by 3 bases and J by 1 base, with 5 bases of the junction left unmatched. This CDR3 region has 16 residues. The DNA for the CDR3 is TGTGCCACCAGTGATACCCGGACAGGAAGCAATCAGCCCCAGCATTTT. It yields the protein CATSDTRTGSNQPQHF.

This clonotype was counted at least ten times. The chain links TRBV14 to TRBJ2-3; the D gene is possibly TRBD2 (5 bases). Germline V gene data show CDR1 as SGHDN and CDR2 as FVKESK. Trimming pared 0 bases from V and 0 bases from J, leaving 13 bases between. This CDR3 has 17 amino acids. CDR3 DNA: TGTGCCAGCAGCCAAGATAGCCTAGCACCGAGCACAGATACGCAGTATTTT. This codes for CASSQDSLAPSTDTQYF. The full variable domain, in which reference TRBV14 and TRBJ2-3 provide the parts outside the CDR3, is EAGVTQFPSHSVIEKGQTVTLRCDPISGHDNLYWYRRVMGKEIKFLLHFVKESKQDESGMPNNRFLAERTGGTYSTLKVQPAELEDSGVYFCASSQDSLAPSTDTQYFGPGTRLTVL.

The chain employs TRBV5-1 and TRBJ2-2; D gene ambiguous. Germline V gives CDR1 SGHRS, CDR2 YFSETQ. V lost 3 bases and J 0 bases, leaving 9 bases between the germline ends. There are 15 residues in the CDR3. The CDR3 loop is CASSSGRANTGELFF. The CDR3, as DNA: TGCGCCAGCAGCTCAGGCCGAGCGAACACCGGGGAGCTGTTTTTT.

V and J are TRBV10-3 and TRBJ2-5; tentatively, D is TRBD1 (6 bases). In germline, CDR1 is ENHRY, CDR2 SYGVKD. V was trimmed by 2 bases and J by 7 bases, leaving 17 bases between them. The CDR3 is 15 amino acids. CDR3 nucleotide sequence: TGTGCCATCAGTGAGGCGACAGGACCGATGTCGACCCAGTACTTC. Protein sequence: CAISEATGPMSTQYF.

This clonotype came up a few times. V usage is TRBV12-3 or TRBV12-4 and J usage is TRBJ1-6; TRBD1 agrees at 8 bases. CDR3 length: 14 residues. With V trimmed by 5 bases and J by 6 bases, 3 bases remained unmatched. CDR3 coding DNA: TGTGCCAGCAGTCTCCAGGGGGCTAATTCACCCCTCCACTTT. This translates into CASSLQGANSPLHF.

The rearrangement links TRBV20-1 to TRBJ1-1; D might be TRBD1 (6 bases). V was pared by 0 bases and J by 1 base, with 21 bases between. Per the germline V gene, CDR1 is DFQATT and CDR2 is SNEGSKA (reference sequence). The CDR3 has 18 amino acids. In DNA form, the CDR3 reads TGCAGTGCTAGAGATACCCACCAACGGAGGGGGGCGAACACTGAAGCTTTCTTT. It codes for CSARDTHQRRGANTEAFF.

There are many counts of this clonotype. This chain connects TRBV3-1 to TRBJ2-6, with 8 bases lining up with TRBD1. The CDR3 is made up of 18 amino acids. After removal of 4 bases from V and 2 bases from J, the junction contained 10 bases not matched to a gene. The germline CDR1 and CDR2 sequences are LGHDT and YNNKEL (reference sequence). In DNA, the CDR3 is TGTGCCAGCAGCCCCTTTGGCAGGGGGCGGACTGGGGCCAACGTCCTGACTTTC. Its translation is CASSPFGRGRTGANVLTF.